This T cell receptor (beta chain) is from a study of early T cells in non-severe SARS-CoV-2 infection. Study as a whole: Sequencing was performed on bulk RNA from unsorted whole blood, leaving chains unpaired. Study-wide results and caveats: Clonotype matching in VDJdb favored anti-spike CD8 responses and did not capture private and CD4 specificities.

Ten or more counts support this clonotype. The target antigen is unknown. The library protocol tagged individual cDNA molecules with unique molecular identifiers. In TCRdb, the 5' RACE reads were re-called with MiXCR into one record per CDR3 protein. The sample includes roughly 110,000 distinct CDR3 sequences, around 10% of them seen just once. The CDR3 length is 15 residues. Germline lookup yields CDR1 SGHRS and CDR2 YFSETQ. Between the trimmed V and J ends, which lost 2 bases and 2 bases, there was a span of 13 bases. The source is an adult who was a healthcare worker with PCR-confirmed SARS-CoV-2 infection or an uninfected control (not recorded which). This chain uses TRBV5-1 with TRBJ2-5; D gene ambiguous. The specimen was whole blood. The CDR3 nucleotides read TGCGCCAGCAGCTTAAATGACCGACGGCAAGAGACCCAGTACTTC. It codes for CASSLNDRRQETQYF.